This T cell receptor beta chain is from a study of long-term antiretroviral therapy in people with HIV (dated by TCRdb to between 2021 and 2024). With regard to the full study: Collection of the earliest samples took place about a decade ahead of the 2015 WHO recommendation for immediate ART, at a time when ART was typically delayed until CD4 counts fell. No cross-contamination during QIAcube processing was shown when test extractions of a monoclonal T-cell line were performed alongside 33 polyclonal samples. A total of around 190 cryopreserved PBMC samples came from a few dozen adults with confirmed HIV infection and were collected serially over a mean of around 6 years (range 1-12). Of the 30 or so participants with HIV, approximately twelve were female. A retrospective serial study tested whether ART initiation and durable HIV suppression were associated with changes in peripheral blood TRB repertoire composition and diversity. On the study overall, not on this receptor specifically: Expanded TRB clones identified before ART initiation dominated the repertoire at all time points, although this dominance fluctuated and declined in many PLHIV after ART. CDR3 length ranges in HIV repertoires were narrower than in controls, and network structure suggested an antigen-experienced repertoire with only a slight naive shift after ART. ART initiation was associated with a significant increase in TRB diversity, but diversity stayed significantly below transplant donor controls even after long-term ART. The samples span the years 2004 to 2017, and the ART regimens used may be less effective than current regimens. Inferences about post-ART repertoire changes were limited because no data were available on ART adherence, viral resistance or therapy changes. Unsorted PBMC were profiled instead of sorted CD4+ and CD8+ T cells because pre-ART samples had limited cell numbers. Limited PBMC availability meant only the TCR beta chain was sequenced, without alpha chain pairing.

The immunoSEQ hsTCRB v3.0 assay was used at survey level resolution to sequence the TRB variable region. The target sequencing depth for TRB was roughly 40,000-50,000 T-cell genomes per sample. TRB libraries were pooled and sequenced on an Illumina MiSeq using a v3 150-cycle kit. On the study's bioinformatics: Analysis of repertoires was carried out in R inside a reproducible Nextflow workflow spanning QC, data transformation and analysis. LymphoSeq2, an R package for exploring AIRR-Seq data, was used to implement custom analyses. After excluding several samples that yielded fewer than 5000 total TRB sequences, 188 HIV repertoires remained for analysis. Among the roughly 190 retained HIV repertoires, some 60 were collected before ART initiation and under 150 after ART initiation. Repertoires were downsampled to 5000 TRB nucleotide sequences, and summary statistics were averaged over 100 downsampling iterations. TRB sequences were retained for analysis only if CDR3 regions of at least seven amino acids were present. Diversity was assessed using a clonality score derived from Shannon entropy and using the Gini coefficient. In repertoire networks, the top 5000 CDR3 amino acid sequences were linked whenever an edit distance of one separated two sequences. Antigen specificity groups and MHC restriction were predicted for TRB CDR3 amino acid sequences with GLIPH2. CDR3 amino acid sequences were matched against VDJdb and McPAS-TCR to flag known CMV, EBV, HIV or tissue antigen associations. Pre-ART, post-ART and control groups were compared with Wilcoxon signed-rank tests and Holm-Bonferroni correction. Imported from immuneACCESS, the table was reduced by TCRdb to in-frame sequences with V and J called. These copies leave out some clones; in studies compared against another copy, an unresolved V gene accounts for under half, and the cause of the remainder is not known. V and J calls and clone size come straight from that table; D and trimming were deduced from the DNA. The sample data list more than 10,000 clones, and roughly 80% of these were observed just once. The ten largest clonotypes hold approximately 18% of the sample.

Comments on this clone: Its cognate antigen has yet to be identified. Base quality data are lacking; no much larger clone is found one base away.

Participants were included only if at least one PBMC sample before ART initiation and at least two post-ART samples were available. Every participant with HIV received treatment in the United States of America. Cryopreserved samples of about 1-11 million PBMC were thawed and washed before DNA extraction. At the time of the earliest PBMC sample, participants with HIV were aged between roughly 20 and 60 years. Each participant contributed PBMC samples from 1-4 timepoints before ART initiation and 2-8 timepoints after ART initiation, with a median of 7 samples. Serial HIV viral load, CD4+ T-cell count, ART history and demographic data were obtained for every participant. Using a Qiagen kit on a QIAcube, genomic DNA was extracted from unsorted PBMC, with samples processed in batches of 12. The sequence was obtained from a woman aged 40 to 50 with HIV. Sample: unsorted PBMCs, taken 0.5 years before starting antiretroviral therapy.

The sequence in DNA is TGTGCCTGGAGTTTCGTCTGGGGCAGGGAAGGCAACACCATATATTTT. Translation gives CAWSFVWGREGNTIYF. The chain is assembled from TRBV30 and TRBJ1-3; a weak D assignment points to TRBD1 (5 bases agree). V drops 2 bases and J drops 7 bases, leaving 21 bases in between. Per the germline V gene (reference sequence), GTSNPN is the CDR1 and SVGIG is the CDR2. The CDR3 has 16 amino acids, counting the end cysteine and phenylalanine. The sequence is cut down to CDR3 DNA, 48 bases in frame from base 1. Full variable domain (CDR3 extended with the reference TRBV30 and TRBJ1-3 proteins): SQTIHQWPATLVQPVGSPLSLECTVEGTSNPNLYWYRQAAGRGLQLLFYSVGIGQISSEVPQNLSASRPQDRQFILSSKKLLLSDSGFYLCAWSFVWGREGNTIYFGEGSWLTVV.